What follows are 27 T cell receptor beta chains derived from one specimen sequenced in a study of blood T cell repertoires in COVID-19. Using immunoSEQ multiplex PCR, the repertoire was profiled, and TCRdb retains in-frame clones only, with some absent. The data show fewer than 500,000 clones, roughly 90% seen once. The sequenced sample consisted of PBMCs or T cells enriched from blood (not recorded which). The receptors originated from a woman in her twenties or thirties with acute COVID-19.

A remark on this clone: Within the sample, other DNA sequences also encode this same CDR3. The chain couples TRBV9 to TRBJ1-2; D uncertain. V was clipped by 0 bases and J by 2 bases, with 5 bases between them. CDR3 length equals 13 residues. In germline, CDR1 is SGDLS, CDR2 YYNGEE. CDR3 loop: CASSVDTNYGYTF. The CDR3 region has the DNA TGTGCCAGCAGCGTAGACACCAACTATGGCTACACCTTC.

V and J are TRBV7-9 and TRBJ1-3; no definite D call. The germline V and J ends were trimmed by 5 bases and 6 bases, with 11 bases remaining between them. This CDR3 has 13 residues. CDR1 SEHNR and CDR2 FQNEAQ come from the germline V gene (reference sequence). This CDR3 is CASSLIGVNTIYF. The CDR3 nucleotides read TGTGCCAGCAGCCTGATCGGGGTAAACACCATATATTTT.

This chain uses TRBV4-1 with TRBJ2-7, with D possibly matching TRBD1 (7 bases). CDR3 size: 13 residues. V was cut by 0 bases and J by 5 bases, with 8 bases left in between. CDR1 and CDR2 from the germline V gene are MGHRA and YSYEKL. CDR3 nucleotides: TGCGCCAGCAGCCAAGACAGGGGGGACGAGCAGTACTTC. It codes for CASSQDRGDEQYF.

The rearrangement joins TRBV6-5 to TRBJ1-2, with a tentative D call TRBD1 (5 bases). The CDR3 contains 11 residues. V was pared by 2 bases and J by 11 bases, with 9 bases between. CDR1 and CDR2 from the germline V gene are MNHEY and SVGAGI. The CDR3 DNA is TGTGCCAGCAGTTACGGGCAGGGATACACCTTC. Translating it yields CASSYGQGYTF.

The genes are TRBV6-5 and TRBJ2-7; perhaps TRBD2 as D (5 bases). There are 11 residues in the CDR3. Germline V lookup: CDR1 MNHEY, CDR2 SVGAGI. V lost 7 bases and J lost 6, with 10 bases in between. DNA for the CDR3: TGTGCCAGCACGGGGTCAACCGAGCAGTACTTC. This translates into CASTGSTEQYF.

The gene calls are TRBV30 and TRBJ1-3; D is ambiguous. The CDR3 consists of 14 residues. V dropped 4 bases and J dropped 1 base, with 11 bases sitting between them. Germline CDR1 and CDR2: GTSNPN and SVGIG (reference sequence). The CDR3 nucleotides read TGTGCCTGGAACTTCGGAGGTTCTGGAAACACCATATATTTT. This encodes CAWNFGGSGNTIYF.

Concerning this clone: One junction end disagrees with the germline gene, perhaps due to a read error. The chain is built from TRBV5-1 and TRBJ1-2; tentative D call: TRBD1 (6 bases). The germline V gene has CDR1 SGHRS and CDR2 YFSETQ. This CDR3 has 18 residues. CDR3 coding DNA: TGCGCCAGCAGCTTGGTGGGGGCGAAGGGCGGAATGGGCTATGACTACACCTTC. This gives the protein CASSLVGAKGGMGYDYTF.

The sample holds one count of this clone. J is TRBJ2-1 and V is TRBV27; D possibly corresponds to TRBD1 (6 bases). The CDR3 has 16 residues. V lost 2 bases and J 1 base, leaving 12 bases between the germline ends. Germline V lookup: CDR1 MNHEY, CDR2 SMNVEV (reference sequence). The CDR3 coding sequence is TGTGCCAGCAGTTTAGGCGCCAGGGGATCCTACAATGAGCAGTTCTTC. This encodes CASSLGARGSYNEQFF.

This clone was observed a handful of times. The genes are TRBV24-1 and TRBJ2-7, with D tentatively TRBD2 (5 bases). The CDR3 extends over 12 amino acids. Germline V gives CDR1 KGHDR, CDR2 SFDVKD. Trimming took 3 bases from V and 6 from J, leaving 8 bases between them. The CDR3 here is CATSDVAGEQYF. CDR3 DNA: TGTGCCACCAGTGATGTTGCGGGCGAGCAGTACTTC.

This chain joins TRBV24-1 and TRBJ2-5; D might be TRBD1 (5 bases). The germline V gene has CDR1 KGHDR and CDR2 SFDVKD. This CDR3 comprises 15 residues. Between the trimmed V and J ends, which lost 2 bases and 5 bases, there was a span of 14 bases. The CDR3 sequence: CATSDSGRVGETQYF. As DNA, the CDR3 is TGTGCCACCAGTGATTCGGGCAGGGTAGGGGAGACCCAGTACTTC.

The chain carries TRBV30 and TRBJ1-1; D possibly corresponds to TRBD1 (6 bases). This CDR3 comprises 15 residues. Germline V gene sequence: CDR1 GTSNPN, CDR2 SVGIG (reference sequence). V was shortened by 2 bases and J by 7 bases, with 20 bases between the two germline ends. CDR3 nucleotides: TGTGCCTGGAGTCAGTGGTCCGGGGGGCCCGTTGAAGCTTTCTTT. This sequence encodes CAWSQWSGGPVEAFF.

The V call is TRBV18, the J call TRBJ2-2, with a possible D match to TRBD1 (6 bases). CDR3 size: 14 residues. Germline V gene lookup returns CDR1 KGHSH and CDR2 LQKENI. V lost 7 bases and J 1 base, leaving 10 bases between the germline ends. Here the CDR3 DNA reads TGTGCCAGCTTCACCAGGGGGAACACCGGGGAGCTGTTTTTT. As protein: CASFTRGNTGELFF.

V usage is TRBV9 and J usage is TRBJ2-7, with TRBD1 matching 8 bases. CDR3 length: 15 amino acids. The V gene's germline CDR1 is SGDLS and CDR2 YYNGEE. V lost 4 bases and J lost 6; bases outside the gene matches: 12. Written as DNA, the CDR3 is TGTGCCAGCAGCCCAGGGGGCTCGGGGTCGAGCGAGCAGTACTTC. Its translation is CASSPGGSGSSEQYF. Together with reference TRBV9 and TRBJ2-7, the CDR3 gives the full variable domain: DSGVTQTPKHLITATGQRVTLRCSPRSGDLSVYWYQQSLDQGLQFLIQYYNGEERAKGNILERFSAQQFPDLHSELNLSSLELGDSALYFCASSPGGSGSSEQYFGPGTRLTVT.

The V and J genes are TRBV21-1 and TRBJ2-1; TRBD1 is taken as the D call from the table, unchecked against the DNA. TRBV21-1 counts as a pseudogene. The CDR3 has 18 residues. The CDR3 DNA sequence: TGTGCCAGCAGCAGGGGGGAAGGGGGCAGGGCGAGGGAAAATGAGCAGTTCTTC. Protein sequence: CASSRGEGGRARENEQFF.

In this sample, this clone turned up once. The CDR3 sequence: CASSPTGTGGITYNSPLHF. CDR3 nucleotides: TGTGCCAGTAGTCCGACCGGGACAGGGGGCATAACCTATAATTCACCCCTCCACTTT. The V gene is TRBV19, the J gene TRBJ1-6; TRBD1 matches at 12 bases. Germline CDR1 and CDR2: LNHDA and SQIVND (reference sequence). J lost 2 bases, V lost 5 bases, and 10 bases had no gene match. The CDR3 has 19 amino acids.

The chain links TRBV24-1 to TRBJ1-1; D remains ambiguous. CDR1 KGHDR and CDR2 SFDVKD come from the germline V gene. V shed 4 bases and J shed 2 bases, with 10 bases lying between them. CDR3 length equals 14 residues. CDR3 in amino acids: CATSEGSANTEAFF. As DNA, the CDR3 is TGTGCCACCAGTGAAGGGAGCGCTAACACTGAAGCTTTCTTT.

This chain links TRBV7-2 with TRBJ1-1; no firm D call. Between the trimmed V and J ends, which lost 2 bases and 4 bases, there was a span of 11 bases. The germline V gene has CDR1 SGHTA and CDR2 FQGNSA. The CDR3 extends over 14 amino acids. The CDR3 DNA follows: TGTGCCAGCAGCTTACCTGGACGGGGCACTGAAGCTTTCTTT. This encodes CASSLPGRGTEAFF.

The chain has TRBV5-4 and TRBJ2-1; D is unresolved. The germline V and J ends were trimmed by 3 bases and 4 bases, with 11 bases remaining between them. CDR1 SGHNT and CDR2 YYREEE come from the germline V gene (reference sequence). This CDR3 is built from 14 residues. The CDR3 reads CASSSSGIYNEQFF. Here the CDR3 DNA reads TGTGCCAGCAGCTCAAGTGGCATATACAATGAGCAGTTCTTC.

The gene calls are TRBV11-3 and TRBJ2-1, with TRBD2 identical over 11 bases. V lost 5 bases, J lost 7 bases, and 4 bases stayed unmatched. The CDR3 is made up of 14 amino acids. Germline values: CDR1 SGHNT, CDR2 YENEEA. The CDR3 region has the DNA TGTGCCAGCAGCCTTAGCGGGGGGGCTAATGAGCAGTTCTTC. Residues: CASSLSGGANEQFF.

The chain links TRBV3-1 (or the pseudogene TRBV3-2) to TRBJ2-1, with a possible D match to TRBD1 (6 bases). V was clipped by 6 bases and J by 6 bases, with 21 bases between them. The CDR3 sequence is 16 residues long. The V gene's germline CDR1 is LGHDT and CDR2 YNNKEL (reference sequence). DNA for the CDR3: TGTGCCAGCAGGACGAGCAGATCTACAGGGTTCAATGAGCAGTTCTTC. This sequence encodes CASRTSRSTGFNEQFF.

Concerning this clone itself: Other DNA sequences in this sample translate to the same CDR3. V is TRBV6-5 and J is TRBJ1-1; D remains ambiguous. Germline-derived CDR1 and CDR2 are MNHEY and SVGAGI. V lost 0 bases, J lost 1 base, and 6 bases lay in between. This CDR3 comprises 14 residues. The CDR3 region is CASSYSRQNTEAFF. The CDR3 DNA sequence: TGTGCCAGCAGTTACTCGAGACAGAACACTGAAGCTTTCTTT.

J is TRBJ1-5 and V is TRBV15; tentatively, D is TRBD1 (5 bases). The germline V and J ends were trimmed by 3 bases and 5 bases, with 14 bases remaining between them. The CDR3 is 15 amino acids. Germline loops: CDR1 LNHNV, CDR2 YYDKDF (reference sequence). CDR3 nucleotides: TGTGCCACCAGCAGTGGAGGGGACGCCGATCAGCCCCAGCATTTT. Its protein product is CATSSGGDADQPQHF.

The chain combines TRBV10-2 with TRBJ2-1; 12 bases are shared with TRBD2. With V trimmed by 0 bases and J by 6 bases, 9 bases remained unmatched. The CDR3 has 18 residues. Germline CDR1 and CDR2: WSHSY and SAAADI. In DNA, the CDR3 is TGCGCCAGCAGTGAGTCGATATATCTAGCGGGGGGGGCCAATGAGCAGTTCTTC. Translating it yields CASSESIYLAGGANEQFF.

V and J are TRBV15 and TRBJ2-3, with 12 positions matching TRBD2. Germline trimming cut 4 bases from V and 6 bases from J; bases unmatched to any gene: 8. Germline V CDR1 and CDR2: LNHNV, YYDKDF (reference sequence). The CDR3 sequence is 16 residues long. This CDR3 is CATSKPSGGARDTQYF. In DNA, the CDR3 is TGTGCCACCAGCAAACCTAGCGGGGGGGCCAGGGATACGCAGTATTTT.

The V and J genes are TRBV5-1 and TRBJ2-1, with 11 bases matching TRBD2. This CDR3 comprises 16 residues. Trimming at V came to 2 bases and at J to 6 bases, leaving 7 bases not matched to a gene. The germline gives CDR1 SGHRS, CDR2 YFSETQ. The CDR3 loop reads CASSLTTSGAFNEQFF. CDR3 DNA: TGCGCCAGCAGCTTAACGACTAGCGGGGCTTTCAATGAGCAGTTCTTC.

V and J are TRBV4-1 and TRBJ1-1, with D perhaps matching TRBD1 (6 bases). Deletions cut 4 bases from V and 1 base from J, with 16 bases between. Germline-derived CDR1 and CDR2 are MGHRA and YSYEKL. The CDR3 is 16 residues long. For the CDR3, the DNA is TGCGCCAGCAGCCTTAAGGGGGGGTCGAAGAACACTGAAGCTTTCTTT. Encoded protein: CASSLKGGSKNTEAFF.

V gene TRBV13 combines with J gene TRBJ1-4, with 10 bases fitting TRBD1. Germline loops: CDR1 PRHDT, CDR2 FYEKMQ (reference sequence). The CDR3 extends over 14 amino acids. The V gene end was trimmed by 4 bases and the J gene end by 8 bases; junction bases not matched to a gene: 4. The CDR3 sequence is CASSSRTGGEKLFF. The DNA of the CDR3 is TGTGCCAGCAGCTCCCGGACAGGGGGAGAAAAACTGTTTTTT.